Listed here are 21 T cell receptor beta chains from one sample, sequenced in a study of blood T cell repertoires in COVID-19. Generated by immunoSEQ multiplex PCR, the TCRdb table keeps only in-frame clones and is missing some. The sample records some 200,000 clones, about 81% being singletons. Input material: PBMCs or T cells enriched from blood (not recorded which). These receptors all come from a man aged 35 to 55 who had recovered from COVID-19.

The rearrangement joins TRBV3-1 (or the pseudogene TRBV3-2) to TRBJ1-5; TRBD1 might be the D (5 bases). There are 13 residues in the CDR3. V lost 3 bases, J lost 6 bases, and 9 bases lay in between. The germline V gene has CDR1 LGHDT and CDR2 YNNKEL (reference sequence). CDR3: CASSHGGGQPQHF. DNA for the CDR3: TGTGCCAGCAGCCACGGGGGAGGTCAGCCCCAGCATTTT.

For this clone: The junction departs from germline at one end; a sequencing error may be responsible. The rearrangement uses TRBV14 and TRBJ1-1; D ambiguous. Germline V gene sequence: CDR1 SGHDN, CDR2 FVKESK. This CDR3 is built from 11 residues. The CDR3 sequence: CASSLRRRKIF. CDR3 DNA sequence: TGTGCCAGCAGCCTCAGGAGGCGTAAGATCTTT.

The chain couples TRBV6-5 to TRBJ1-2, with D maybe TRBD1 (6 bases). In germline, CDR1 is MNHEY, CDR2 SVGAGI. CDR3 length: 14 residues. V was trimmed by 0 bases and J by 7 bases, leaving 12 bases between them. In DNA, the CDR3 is TGTGCCAGCAGTTACTCGATGAGGGGGGGTGGCTACACCTTC. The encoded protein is CASSYSMRGGGYTF.

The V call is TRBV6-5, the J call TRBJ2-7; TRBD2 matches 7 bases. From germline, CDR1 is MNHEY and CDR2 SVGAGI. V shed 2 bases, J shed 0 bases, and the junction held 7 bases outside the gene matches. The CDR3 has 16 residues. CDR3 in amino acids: CASSYPRAGFSYEQYF. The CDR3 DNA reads TGTGCCAGCAGTTACCCACGAGCGGGGTTCTCCTACGAGCAGTACTTC.

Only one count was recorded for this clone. Here the CDR3 DNA reads TGTGCCAGCAGCGTAGGACTACGAGAAAAACTGTTTTTT. This gives the protein CASSVGLREKLFF. V and J are TRBV9 and TRBJ1-4; D unresolved. The V end lost 0 bases, the J end lost 8 bases, and 8 bases lay between the germline ends. CDR3 length: 13 amino acids. CDR1 and CDR2 (germline): SGDLS, YYNGEE. The entire variable domain, with the rest obtained from reference TRBV9 and TRBJ1-4, is as follows: DSGVTQTPKHLITATGQRVTLRCSPRSGDLSVYWYQQSLDQGLQFLIQYYNGEERAKGNILERFSAQQFPDLHSELNLSSLELGDSALYFCASSVGLREKLFFGSGTQLSVL.

This CDR3 is CSVYLGKNRDKPYGYTF. DNA for the CDR3: TGCAGCGTTTACTTAGGAAAAAACCGGGACAAACCCTATGGCTACACCTTC. The chain carries TRBV29-1 and TRBJ1-2; perhaps TRBD1 as D (6 bases). The CDR3 spans 17 residues. CDR1 and CDR2 from the germline V gene are SQVTM and ANQGSEA. Trimming left V 5 bases short and J 4 bases short, with 26 bases between.

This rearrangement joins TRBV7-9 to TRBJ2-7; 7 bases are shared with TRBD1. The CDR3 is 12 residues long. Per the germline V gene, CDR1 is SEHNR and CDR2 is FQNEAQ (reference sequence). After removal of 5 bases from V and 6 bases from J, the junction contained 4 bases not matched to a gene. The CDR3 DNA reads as TGTGCCAGCAGCCTAACAGGGGCCGAGCAGTACTTC. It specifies CASSLTGAEQYF. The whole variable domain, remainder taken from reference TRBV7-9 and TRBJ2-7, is DTGVSQNPRHKITKRGQNVTFRCDPISEHNRLYWYRQTLGQGPEFLTYFQNEAQLEKSRLLSDRFSAERPKGSFSTLEIQRTEQGDSAMYLCASSLTGAEQYFGPGTRLTVT.

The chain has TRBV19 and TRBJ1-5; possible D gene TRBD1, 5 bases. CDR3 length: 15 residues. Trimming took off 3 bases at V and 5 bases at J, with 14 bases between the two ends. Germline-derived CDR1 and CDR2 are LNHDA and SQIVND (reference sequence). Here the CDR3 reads CASSIQGRKDQPQHF. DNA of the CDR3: TGTGCCAGTAGTATCCAGGGAAGAAAGGATCAGCCCCAGCATTTT.

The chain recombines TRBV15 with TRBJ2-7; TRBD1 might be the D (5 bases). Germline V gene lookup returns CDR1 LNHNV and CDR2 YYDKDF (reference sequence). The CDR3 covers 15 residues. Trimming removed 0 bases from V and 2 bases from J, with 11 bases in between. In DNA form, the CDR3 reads TGTGCCACCAGCAGAGAGACAGTTCTTACCTACGAGCAGTACTTC. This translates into CATSRETVLTYEQYF.

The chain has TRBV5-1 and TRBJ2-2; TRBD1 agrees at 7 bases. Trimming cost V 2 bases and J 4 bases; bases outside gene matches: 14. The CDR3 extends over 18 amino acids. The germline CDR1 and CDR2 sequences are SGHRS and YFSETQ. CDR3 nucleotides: TGCGCCAGCAGCTTTTTGGCTCGGGTGGCAGGGGGCACCGGGGAGCTGTTTTTT. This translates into CASSFLARVAGGTGELFF.

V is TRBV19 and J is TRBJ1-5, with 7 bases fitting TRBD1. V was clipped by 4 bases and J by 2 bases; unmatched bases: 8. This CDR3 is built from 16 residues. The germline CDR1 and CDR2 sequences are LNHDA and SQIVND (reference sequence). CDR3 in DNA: TGTGCCAGTAGTACCCGGGACAGTAATGGCAATCAGCCCCAGCATTTT. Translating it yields CASSTRDSNGNQPQHF.

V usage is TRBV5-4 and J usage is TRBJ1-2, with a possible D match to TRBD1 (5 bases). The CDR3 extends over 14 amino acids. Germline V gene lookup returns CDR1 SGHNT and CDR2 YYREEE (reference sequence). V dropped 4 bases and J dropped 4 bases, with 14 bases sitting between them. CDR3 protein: CASSPDISSYGYTF. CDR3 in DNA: TGTGCCAGCAGCCCGGACATCTCCTCCTATGGCTACACCTTC. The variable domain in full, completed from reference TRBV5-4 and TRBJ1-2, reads ETGVTQSPTHLIKTRGQQVTLRCSSQSGHNTVSWYQQALGQGPQFIFQYYREEENGRGNFPPRFSGLQFPNYSSELNVNALELDDSALYLCASSPDISSYGYTFGSGTRLTVV.

This chain's CDR3 is CASSVEEQGWDTEAFF. In DNA, the CDR3 is TGTGCCAGCAGCGTAGAGGAACAGGGCTGGGACACTGAAGCTTTCTTT. This chain joins TRBV9 and TRBJ1-1; possibly TRBD1 for D (6 bases). V was trimmed by 0 bases and J by 3 bases, leaving 15 bases between them. Looked up from germline, CDR1 is SGDLS and CDR2 is YYNGEE. The CDR3 runs 16 residues.

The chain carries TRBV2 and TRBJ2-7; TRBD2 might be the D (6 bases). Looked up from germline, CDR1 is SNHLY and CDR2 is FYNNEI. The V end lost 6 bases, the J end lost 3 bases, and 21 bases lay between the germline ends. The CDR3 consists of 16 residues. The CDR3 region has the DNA TGTGCCAGCAGCCGTCTGGAGCTCGCCGGGGGCTACGAGCAGTACTTC. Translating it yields CASSRLELAGGYEQYF.

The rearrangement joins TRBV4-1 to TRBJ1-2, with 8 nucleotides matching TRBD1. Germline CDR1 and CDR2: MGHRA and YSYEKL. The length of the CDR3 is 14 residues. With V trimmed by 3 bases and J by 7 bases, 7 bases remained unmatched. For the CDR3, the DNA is TGCGCCAGCAGCCATGACAGGGGTGTAGGTGGCTACACCTTC. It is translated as CASSHDRGVGGYTF.

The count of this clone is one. In DNA, the CDR3 is TGCGCCAGCACCAGGACAGGGACGGGCGAGCAGTACTTC. Residues: CASTRTGTGEQYF. The chain links TRBV10-2 to TRBJ2-7, with 8 positions matching TRBD1. Unmatched junction bases numbered 8, after V lost 7 bases and J lost 6 bases. The CDR3 has 13 residues. Germline V gene sequence: CDR1 WSHSY, CDR2 SAAADI.

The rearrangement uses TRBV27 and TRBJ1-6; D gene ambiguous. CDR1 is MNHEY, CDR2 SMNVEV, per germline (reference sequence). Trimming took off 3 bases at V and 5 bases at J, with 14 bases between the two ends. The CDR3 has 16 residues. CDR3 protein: CASSFVPPLDNSPLHF. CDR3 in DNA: TGTGCCAGCAGTTTTGTTCCCCCGCTAGATAATTCACCCCTCCACTTT.

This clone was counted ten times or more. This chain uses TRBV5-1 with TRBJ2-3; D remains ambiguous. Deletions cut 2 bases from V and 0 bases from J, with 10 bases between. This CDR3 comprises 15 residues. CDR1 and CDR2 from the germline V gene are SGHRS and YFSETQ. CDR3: CASSFTILSTDTQYF. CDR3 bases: TGCGCCAGCAGCTTCACTATCCTCAGCACAGATACGCAGTATTTT.

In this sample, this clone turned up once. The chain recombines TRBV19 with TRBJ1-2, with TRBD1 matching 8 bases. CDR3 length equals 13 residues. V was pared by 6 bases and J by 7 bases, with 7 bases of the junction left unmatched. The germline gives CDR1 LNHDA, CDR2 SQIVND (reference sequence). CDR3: CASRWTGRGGYTF. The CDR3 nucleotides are TGTGCCAGTAGGTGGACAGGGAGAGGTGGCTACACCTTC.

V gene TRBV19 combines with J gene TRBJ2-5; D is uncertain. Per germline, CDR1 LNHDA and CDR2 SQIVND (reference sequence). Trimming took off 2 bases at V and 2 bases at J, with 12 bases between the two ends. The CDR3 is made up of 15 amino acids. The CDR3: CASSIRSGSQETQYF. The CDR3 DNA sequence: TGTGCCAGTAGTATACGCTCAGGATCACAAGAGACCCAGTACTTC.

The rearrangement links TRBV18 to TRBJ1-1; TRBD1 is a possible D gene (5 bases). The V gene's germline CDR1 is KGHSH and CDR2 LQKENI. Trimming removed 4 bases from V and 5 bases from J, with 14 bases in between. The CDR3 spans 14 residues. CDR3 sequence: CASSLGQGRTEAFF. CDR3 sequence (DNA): TGTGCCAGCTCACTCGGGCAGGGTCGGACTGAAGCTTTCTTT.